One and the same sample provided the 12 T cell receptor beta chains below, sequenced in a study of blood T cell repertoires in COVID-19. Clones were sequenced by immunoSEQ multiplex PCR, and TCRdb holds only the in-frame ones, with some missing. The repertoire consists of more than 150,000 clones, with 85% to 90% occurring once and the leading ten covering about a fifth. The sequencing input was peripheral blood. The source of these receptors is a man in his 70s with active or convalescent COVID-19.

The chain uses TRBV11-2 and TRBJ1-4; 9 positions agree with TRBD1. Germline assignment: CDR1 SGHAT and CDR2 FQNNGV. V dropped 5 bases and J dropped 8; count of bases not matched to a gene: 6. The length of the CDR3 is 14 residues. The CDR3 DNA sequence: TGTGCCAGCAGCCCCGACAGGGGGTGGGAAAAACTGTTTTTT. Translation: CASSPDRGWEKLFF.

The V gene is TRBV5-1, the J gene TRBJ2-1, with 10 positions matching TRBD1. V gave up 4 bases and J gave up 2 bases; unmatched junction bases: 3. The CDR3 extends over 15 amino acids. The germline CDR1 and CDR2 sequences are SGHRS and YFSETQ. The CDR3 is CASSQDRGTYNEQFF. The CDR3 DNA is TGCGCCAGCAGCCAGGACAGGGGGACCTACAATGAGCAGTTCTTC.

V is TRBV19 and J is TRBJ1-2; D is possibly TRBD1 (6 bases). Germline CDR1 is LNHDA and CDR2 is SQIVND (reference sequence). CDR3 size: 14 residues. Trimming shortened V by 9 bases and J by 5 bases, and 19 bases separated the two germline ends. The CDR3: CASNDRHQQYGYTF. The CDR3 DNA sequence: TGTGCCAGCAACGACAGGCACCAACAGTATGGCTACACCTTC.

The CDR3 nucleotides are TGTGCCAGCTCACCAAGGGGACAAATCTACGAGCAGTACTTC. Amino acid sequence: CASSPRGQIYEQYF. The chain combines TRBV18 with TRBJ2-7, with D possibly being TRBD1 (6 bases). Per germline, CDR1 KGHSH and CDR2 LQKENI. V lost 2 bases, J lost 3 bases, and 11 bases lay in between. The CDR3 has 14 residues.

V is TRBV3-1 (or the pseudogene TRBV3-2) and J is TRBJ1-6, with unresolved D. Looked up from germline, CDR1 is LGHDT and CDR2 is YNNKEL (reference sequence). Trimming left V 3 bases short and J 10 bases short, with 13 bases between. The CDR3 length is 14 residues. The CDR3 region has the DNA TGTGCCAGCAGCCAGGGATTTGCGGGATCACCCCTCCACTTT. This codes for CASSQGFAGSPLHF.

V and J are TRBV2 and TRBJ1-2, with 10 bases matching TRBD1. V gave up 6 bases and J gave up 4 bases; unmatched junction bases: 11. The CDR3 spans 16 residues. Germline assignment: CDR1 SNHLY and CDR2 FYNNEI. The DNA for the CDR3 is TGTGCCAGCAGGACAGGGGGCGTAACTTGGGCCTATGGCTACACCTTC. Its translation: CASRTGGVTWAYGYTF. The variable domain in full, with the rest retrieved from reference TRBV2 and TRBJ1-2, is EPEVTQTPSHQVTQMGQEVILRCVPISNHLYFYWYRQILGQKVEFLVSFYNNEISEKSEIFDDQFSVERPDGSNFTLKIRSTKLEDSAMYFCASRTGGVTWAYGYTFGSGTRLTVV.

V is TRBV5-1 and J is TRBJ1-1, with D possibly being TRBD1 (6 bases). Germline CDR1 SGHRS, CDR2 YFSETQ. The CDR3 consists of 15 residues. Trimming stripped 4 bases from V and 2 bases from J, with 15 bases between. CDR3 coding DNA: TGCGCCAGCAGCGTTCTAGGACAGAAAAACACTGAAGCTTTCTTT. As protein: CASSVLGQKNTEAFF.

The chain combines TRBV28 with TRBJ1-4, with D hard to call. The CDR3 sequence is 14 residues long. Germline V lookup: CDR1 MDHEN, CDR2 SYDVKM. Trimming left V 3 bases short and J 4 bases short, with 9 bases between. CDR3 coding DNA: TGTGCCAGCAGTTTTAACGGACTTAATGAAAAACTGTTTTTT. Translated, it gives CASSFNGLNEKLFF.

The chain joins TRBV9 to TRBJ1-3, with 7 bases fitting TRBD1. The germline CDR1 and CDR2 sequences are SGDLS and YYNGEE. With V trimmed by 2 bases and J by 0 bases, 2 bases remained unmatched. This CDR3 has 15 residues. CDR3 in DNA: TGTGCCAGCAGCGTCCAGGGGGTCTCTGGAAACACCATATATTTT. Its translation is CASSVQGVSGNTIYF.

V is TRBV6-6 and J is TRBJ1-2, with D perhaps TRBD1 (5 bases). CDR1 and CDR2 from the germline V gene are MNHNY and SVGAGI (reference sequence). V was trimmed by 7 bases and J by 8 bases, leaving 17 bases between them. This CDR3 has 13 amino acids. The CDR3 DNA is TGTGCCAGCACCCACGGGGGGAGTGGAGGCTACACCTTC. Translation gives CASTHGGSGGYTF.

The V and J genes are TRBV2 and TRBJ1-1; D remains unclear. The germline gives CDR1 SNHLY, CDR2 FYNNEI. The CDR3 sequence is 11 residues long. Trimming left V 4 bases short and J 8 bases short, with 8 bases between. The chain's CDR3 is CASSGTAEAFF. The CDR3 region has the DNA TGTGCCAGCAGTGGTACAGCCGAAGCTTTCTTT.

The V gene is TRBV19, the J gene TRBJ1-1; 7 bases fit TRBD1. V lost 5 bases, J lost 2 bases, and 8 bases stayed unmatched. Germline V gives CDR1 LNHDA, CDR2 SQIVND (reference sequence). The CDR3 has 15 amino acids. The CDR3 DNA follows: TGTGCCAGTAGTCCCGACAGGGCCCCTAACACTGAAGCTTTCTTT. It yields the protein CASSPDRAPNTEAFF.